This TCR beta chain originates from a study of blood T cell repertoires in COVID-19. Background on the study: PBMCs, B-cell-depleted T cells, or T cells were the source of the cDNA or gDNA that made up the material.

Seattle enrolled patients during active infection and tracked them longitudinally. The CDR3 extends over 12 amino acids. V lost 8 bases and J lost 4, with 14 bases in between. The V gene's germline CDR1 is GTSNPN and CDR2 SVGIG (reference sequence). Generated by immunoSEQ multiplex PCR, the TCRdb table keeps only in-frame clones and is missing some. The sample lists under 60,000 clones, approximately 83% occurring once. What was sequenced was peripheral blood. The clonotype comes from a man in his thirties or forties with COVID-19, enrolled during active disease. The chain links TRBV30 to TRBJ1-1, with a tentative D call TRBD1 (5 bases). CDR3: CARKGEGTEAFF. CDR3 coding DNA: TGTGCCCGAAAAGGGGAGGGCACTGAAGCTTTCTTT.